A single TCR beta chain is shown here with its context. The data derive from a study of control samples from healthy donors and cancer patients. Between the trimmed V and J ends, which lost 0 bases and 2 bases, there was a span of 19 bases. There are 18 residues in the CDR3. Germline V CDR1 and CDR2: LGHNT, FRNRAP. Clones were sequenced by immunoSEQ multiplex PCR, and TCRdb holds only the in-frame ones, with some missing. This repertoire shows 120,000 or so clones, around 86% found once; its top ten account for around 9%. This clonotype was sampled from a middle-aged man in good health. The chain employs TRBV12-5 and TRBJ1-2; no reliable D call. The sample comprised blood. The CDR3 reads CASGLVGLIGLMNYGYTF. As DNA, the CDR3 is TGTGCTAGTGGTTTGGTCGGACTGATCGGTCTGATGAACTATGGCTACACCTTC. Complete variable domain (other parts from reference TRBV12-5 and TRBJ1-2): DARVTQTPRHKVTEMGQEVTMRCQPILGHNTVFWYRQTMMQGLELLAYFRNRAPLDDSGMPKDRFSAEMPDATLATLKIQPSEPRDSAVYFCASGLVGLIGLMNYGYTFGSGTRLTVV.